This TCR beta chain is from a study of neurological immune-mediated disorders. 5'RACE with 10-nucleotide random UMIs produced the cDNA. TCRdb re-derived calls from the 5' RACE reads in MiXCR, one entry per CDR3 protein. This sample carries roughly 100,000 distinct CDR3 sequences, about 3.8% of them seen once, and the ten largest clones take under 6.5%. Study-level findings and limits: Patients with HTLV-1-associated myelopathy had the highest level of TCR clonal expansion, whereas patients with multiple sclerosis had the lowest level, falling beneath the level found in healthy controls.

This clonotype was seen a handful of times. The antigen remains unidentified. This may be a read error: a much more frequent sequence differs by one nucleotide. Sample: PBMCs. This TCR was sampled from a woman younger than 30 with multiple sclerosis.

CDR3 coding DNA: TGCGACAGCAGCTTGGACTTCTATGGCTACACCTTC. Its translation: CDSSLDFYGYTF. The chain has TRBV5-1 and TRBJ1-2, with D unresolved. The CDR3 length is 12 residues. Germline V gene data show CDR1 as SGHRS and CDR2 as YFSETQ.